This T cell receptor (beta chain) appears in the sequencing data of a study of blood T cells in healthy people across ages. Background on the study: Roughly one uniquely barcoded beta molecule per two T cells was captured.

This CDR3 region has 14 residues. J was trimmed by 6 bases and V by 6 bases; bases with no gene match: 7. A sample-barcoded 5' primer and a J-beta primer mix were used in a second PCR of roughly 6 to 11 cycles. One entry per CDR3 protein results from TCRdb running MiXCR on the 5' RACE reads. This sample has over 450,000 distinct CDR3 sequences, with 24% found just once. These data were also reused for a study on T cells of mothers and their children. That paper notes: The extracted RNA was employed in its entirety for cDNA synthesis, at approximately 1.5 ug per 15 ul.

This receptor was identified in a boy between 10 and 17 years old in good health. The chain carries TRBV12-3 or TRBV12-4 and TRBJ1-2, with 10 positions matching TRBD1. The sample comprised blood. CDR3 DNA: TGTGCCAGCAGCCCTGGGGGACAGGGGAATGGCTACACCTTC. It yields the protein CASSPGGQGNGYTF.